This T cell receptor beta chain was retrieved from a study of cytomegalovirus exposure and HLA in healthy donors (dated by TCRdb to the late 2010s). Background on the whole study: According to a later analysis, one platform produced both the 100 to 150 validation repertoires and the roughly 650 repertoires of the first cohort. A separate validation cohort of 100 to 150 different subjects was used in addition to the 666-subject first cohort. To predict cytomegalovirus infection status, the study brought together high-throughput TCR immunosequencing, statistical association of individual TCRs with disease status, and machine learning. The aim of the study was to test whether cataloging public T cell receptors could identify signatures of past pathogen exposure. General study outcomes and caveats: In vitro tests confirmed that three of the cytomegalovirus-associated TCR beta chains recognize cytomegalovirus antigens. Of the cluster scores, around 95% were above 0 in a later analysis, which found that TCRs clustered in the first cohort also tended to co-occur in the 120 or so validation repertoires. The classifier was reported to diagnose cytomegalovirus status with high specificity and sensitivity in both the original and validation cohorts. The validation cohort had no HLA typing available for a later analysis, so co-occurrence within that cohort was assessed over all 130 or so repertoires. The study listed around 160 TCR beta chains as associated with cytomegalovirus. The authors suggested that the approach could potentially be generalized to other disease states and immunological phenotypes. Most TCR sequences were seen in very few donors, while some public TCRs were found in many individuals.

Germline trimming amounts to 4 bases on V and 4 bases on J, with 4 as the count of junction bases outside the gene matches. CDR1 and CDR2 are read off the germline V gene as SGDLS and YYNGEE. The CDR3 runs 14 amino acids, cysteine and phenylalanine included. The entry retains the CDR3 DNA only, 42 bases that are in frame from base 1. The donors belonged to the validation cohort of over a hundred subjects, which was separate from the approximately 680-subject first cohort. The method behind the library was the immunoSEQ multiplex PCR assay. The paper's data handling went like this. A statistical classification framework was built for diagnosing cytomegalovirus status from the catalog of TCR beta chain sequences. As stored in TCRdb, this immuneACCESS dataset retains in-frame rearrangements with V and J assigned. A fraction of the clones does not appear; measured against another copy, unresolved V genes explain less than half of the discrepancy, and the remainder lacks a known reason. V and J calls and clone size are those listed in that table; D and trimming were worked out from the DNA. The sample records some 140,000 clones, just under 85% of which are singletons. Roughly 27% of the sample lies in the top ten.

This clone was seen more than once but under ten times. Its recognized antigen is unknown. No much larger clone is present one base from it, and per-base qualities are unavailable. Sequenced input: PBMCs. This receptor was taken from a man aged 25-40 years in good health and CMV-seropositive. This sequence uses TRBV9 and TRBJ2-7, and 11 junction bases match TRBD1. DNA sequence: TGTGCCAGCAGCACCGGACAGGGGGCGTACGAGCAGTACTTC. The encoded protein is CASSTGQGAYEQYF.